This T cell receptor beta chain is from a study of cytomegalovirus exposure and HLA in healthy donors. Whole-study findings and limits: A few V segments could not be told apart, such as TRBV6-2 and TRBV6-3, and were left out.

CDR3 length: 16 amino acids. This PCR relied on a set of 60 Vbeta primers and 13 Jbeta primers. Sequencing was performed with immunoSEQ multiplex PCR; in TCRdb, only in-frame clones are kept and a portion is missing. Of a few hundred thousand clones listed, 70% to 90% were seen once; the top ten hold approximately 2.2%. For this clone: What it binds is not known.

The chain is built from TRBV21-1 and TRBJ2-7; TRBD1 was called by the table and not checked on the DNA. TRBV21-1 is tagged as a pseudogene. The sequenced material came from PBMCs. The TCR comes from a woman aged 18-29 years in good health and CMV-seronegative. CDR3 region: CASSKEGQGPSYEQYF. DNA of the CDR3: TGTGCCAGCAGCAAGGAAGGCCAGGGCCCCTCCTACGAGCAGTACTTC.